This TCR beta chain came from a study of T cell responses to AZD1222 COVID-19 vaccine. Study summary: Pooled in the analysis were second doses at about 4 or about 12 weeks. Study findings and constraints: Spike-specific TCR repertoires showed rising breadth and depth after two AZD1222 doses. Only a handful of individuals given AZD1222 were seropositive at baseline. Donors were mostly white British, more females; clonal diversity possibly underestimated.

With regard to this clone: The target antigen is unknown.

Germline V gene lookup returns CDR1 MNHEY and CDR2 SVGAGI. This CDR3 is built from 15 residues. V lost 6 bases and J lost 1, with 10 bases in between. Libraries were prepared by immunoSEQ multiplex PCR; TCRdb keeps only in-frame clonotypes and omits some of them. The sample has about 180,000 clones; about 91% are singletons. The source of this sequence is an adult in good health. This rearrangement joins TRBV6-5 to TRBJ2-6; D unresolved. This material consisted of peripheral blood, taken on day 0 of AZD1222 vaccination. The CDR3: CASRPPGSGANVLTF. CDR3 DNA sequence: TGTGCCAGCAGACCACCAGGTTCTGGGGCCAACGTCCTGACTTTC.